A single TCR beta chain is shown here with its context. Its antigen is currently unknown. The table came from immunoSEQ multiplex PCR; TCRdb's copy has only in-frame clones and leaves some out. The sample contains tens of thousands of clones, almost 90% of which appear only once. This entry is derived from a study of T cell responses to AZD1222 COVID-19 vaccine. Study-level findings and limits: A mostly white British donor set with more females was recruited, and clonal diversity was possibly underestimated.

The sequence derives from an adult who received the AZD1222 COVID-19 vaccine. Here the sequenced sample was peripheral blood, taken 28 days after the second AZD1222 dose.

The CDR3 is CASRPSGWETQYF. The DNA for the CDR3 is TGTGCCAGCAGACCTAGCGGGTGGGAGACCCAGTACTTC. J is TRBJ2-5 and V is TRBV2; 8 bases agree with TRBD2. Trimming at V came to 6 bases and at J to 5 bases, leaving 5 bases not matched to a gene. This CDR3 contains 13 residues. Germline loops: CDR1 SNHLY, CDR2 FYNNEI.